These T cell receptor beta chains were read from a single sample in a study of blood T cell repertoires in COVID-19. The assay was immunoSEQ multiplex PCR, and TCRdb's table has in-frame clones only and misses some. This repertoire shows tens of thousands of clones, 88% found once; its top ten account for 4% to 5.5%. Sequencing used peripheral blood. The origin of the receptors is a woman aged 80 or older with acute or convalescent COVID-19. The CDR3 runs from the conserved cysteine through the conserved F or W. A D gene is named only where the DNA matches it firmly. Not all rows give a size; the values are once, few, many and, for expanded clones, a class.

j_call clone_size d_call v_call cdr3_aa cdr3_nt
TRBJ1-2 few TRBD1 TRBV27 CASSFGTGLYGYTF TGTGCCAGCAGTTTTGGGACAGGGCTGTATGGCTACACCTTC
TRBJ1-3 NA TRBD1 TRBV24-1 CATSDFPSKNRDRVSGNTIYF TGTGCCACCAGTGATTTCCCCTCAAAGAACCGGGACAGGGTCTCTGGAAACACCATATATTTT
TRBJ2-5 NA NA TRBV3-1/TRBV3-2 CASSQQDRITYQETQYF TGTGCCAGCAGCCAACAGGATAGGATAACGTACCAAGAGACCCAGTACTTC
TRBJ1-3 NA NA TRBV6-6 CASRLTVGNTIYF TGTGCCAGCAGACTGACAGTTGGAAACACCATATATTTT
TRBJ2-7 few TRBD2 TRBV7-6 CASSSAGGYEQYF TGTGCCAGCAGCTCGGCGGGAGGGTACGAGCAGTACTTC
TRBJ2-7 NA NA TRBV15 CATSRSYDEYEQYF TGTGCCACCAGCAGATCCTACGATGAATACGAGCAGTACTTC
TRBJ1-2 NA NA TRBV5-1 CASSPTLEYGYTF TGCGCCAGCAGCCCTACGTTAGAATATGGCTACACCTTC
TRBJ2-3 NA TRBD2 TRBV4-3 CASSRGGTDTQYF TGCGCCAGCAGCCGCGGGGGGACAGATACGCAGTATTTT
TRBJ2-1 NA TRBD2 TRBV3-1/TRBV3-2 CASSETSGPFGEQFF TGTGCCAGCAGCGAGACTAGCGGGCCCTTCGGTGAGCAGTTCTTC
TRBJ1-4 NA NA TRBV3-1/TRBV3-2 CASSQDVGAPKSEKLFF TGTGCCAGCAGCCAAGACGTGGGGGCCCCTAAGTCGGAAAAACTGTTTTTT
TRBJ2-4 NA TRBD1 TRBV5-4 CASSIGDRAAKNIQYF TGTGCCAGCAGCATAGGAGACAGGGCTGCCAAAAACATTCAGTACTTC
TRBJ1-2 NA TRBD1 TRBV19 CASSNPRQGGGYTF TGTGCCAGTAGTAACCCCCGACAGGGTGGAGGCTACACCTTC
TRBJ1-1 NA NA TRBV20-1 CSAIQDTEAFF TGCAGTGCTATACAGGACACTGAAGCTTTCTTT
TRBJ1-4 NA TRBD1 TRBV25-1 CASSAFTGEAEKLFF TGTGCCAGCAGTGCTTTTACAGGGGAGGCAGAAAAACTGTTTTTT
TRBJ1-5 NA TRBD1 TRBV3-1/TRBV3-2 CASSPSGTGGNQPQHF TGTGCCAGCAGCCCATCCGGGACAGGGGGCAATCAGCCCCAGCATTTT
TRBJ2-3 NA NA TRBV5-1 CASSADSRTVSSTDTQYF TGCGCCAGCAGCGCCGACTCCAGGACAGTTTCTAGCACAGATACGCAGTATTTT